A selection of T cell receptor beta chains follows, all from one sample in a study of T cell clonotyping in hematopoietic cell transplantation. Profiled with immunoSEQ multiplex PCR; TCRdb holds only in-frame clones, not every one. The profile shows about 27,000 clones, around 95% of them singletons. The sequencing sample was made of peripheral blood mononuclear cells. All receptors come from a man in his forties or fifties in good health. Some clones in this sample may be carry-over from other donors' samples. The CDR3 runs from the conserved cysteine through the conserved F or W. The D gene is left open where the match is weak. Expanded clones get a size class; other rows say once, few or many, or leave the size out.

>TRBV19|16|TRBJ1-3|.|.
TGTGCCAGTAGTATCGACAGGTTCATCTCTGGAAACACCATATATTTT
CASSIDRFISGNTIYF
>TRBV6-5|12|TRBJ1-1|once|.
TGTGCCAGCAGGGAATCAAGGACTGAAGCTTTCTTT
CASRESRTEAFF
>TRBV6-5|14|TRBJ2-7|.|TRBD2
TGTGCCAGCACCAGGAGCGGGGGCCTGTACGAGCAGTACTTC
CASTRSGGLYEQYF
>TRBV4-2|13|TRBJ1-2|.|.
TGTGCCAGCAGCCCCGATCGGGTTAGTGGCTACACCTTC
CASSPDRVSGYTF
>TRBV4-3|13|TRBJ1-2|.|.
TGCGCCAGCAGCCAAGAGGTGTGGTATGGCTACACCTTC
CASSQEVWYGYTF
>TRBV19|12|TRBJ1-4|once|.
TGTGCCAGTAGTGGCAGGCGCGAAAAACTGTTTTTT
CASSGRREKLFF
>TRBV5-1|14|TRBJ1-1|.|.
TGCGCCAGCAGCATCGATAGAGGGAACACTGAAGCTTTCTTT
CASSIDRGNTEAFF
>TRBV7-8|18|TRBJ1-6|.|TRBD1
TGTGCCAGCAGCTTCCCAAATAACAGGGGTGACTATAATTCACCCCTCCACTTT
CASSFPNNRGDYNSPLHF
>TRBV4-1|15|TRBJ1-2|.|TRBD1
TGCGCCAGCAGCCAAGTTGGAGGACAGGGGAGCGGCTACACCTTC
CASSQVGGQGSGYTF
>TRBV7-6|15|TRBJ1-1|.|.
TGTGCCAGCAGCTTAAGCATACAGGGAGAAACTGAAGCTTTCTTT
CASSLSIQGETEAFF
>TRBV4-1|16|TRBJ1-5|.|.
TGCGCCAGCAGCCAAGAGAATTGGCACGGCAATCAGCCCCAGCATTTT
CASSQENWHGNQPQHF
>TRBV7-2|13|TRBJ2-1|.|.
TGTGCCAGCAGCTTATACCGGGGAGATGAGCAGTTCTTC
CASSLYRGDEQFF
>TRBV6-5|14|TRBJ2-2|.|.
TGTGCCAGCAGTTCCCGGTGGAACACCGGGGAGCTGTTTTTT
CASSSRWNTGELFF
>TRBV7-6|15|TRBJ2-6|.|.
TGTGCCAGCAGCTTAGTAAATTCAGGGGCCAACGTCCTGACTTTC
CASSLVNSGANVLTF
>TRBV5-6|12|TRBJ1-2|.|.
TGTGCCAGCAGCTTGGACCCCTCTGGCTACACCTTC
CASSLDPSGYTF
>TRBV4-3|15|TRBJ1-2|.|.
TGCGCCAGCAGCCAAGATCAAACAGTTAACTATGGCTACACCTTC
CASSQDQTVNYGYTF
>TRBV5-1|17|TRBJ1-5|.|.
TGCGCCAGCAGCCCCGGGGCGGGGTCGGTAAGCAATCAGCCCCAGCATTTT
CASSPGAGSVSNQPQHF
>TRBV29-1|13|TRBJ1-2|.|TRBD1
TGCAGCGTTGTAACCGGGACAGCTCTCGGCTACACCTTC
CSVVTGTALGYTF
>TRBV10-3|10|TRBJ1-2|.|.
TGTGCCATCAGTGAGTGGGGCTACACCTTC
CAISEWGYTF
>TRBV7-7|15|TRBJ1-4|.|TRBD1
TGTGCCAGCAGCTTGGGGAAAACAGGGGGTGAAAAACTGTTTTTT
CASSLGKTGGEKLFF
>TRBV5-1|14|TRBJ1-6|.|TRBD1
TGCGCCAGCAGGGTAGGGACAGATAATTCACCCCTCCACTTT
CASRVGTDNSPLHF
>TRBV6-1|14|TRBJ1-6|.|.
TGTGCCAGCAGTGAAGTAACAGAAAATTCACCCCTCCACTTT
CASSEVTENSPLHF
>TRBV25-1|12|TRBJ1-1|.|.
TGTGCCAGCAGTAGGAAGAACACTGAAGCTTTCTTT
CASSRKNTEAFF
>TRBV5-4|15|TRBJ2-7|once|TRBD2
TGTGCCAGCAGGTCCGGGACTAGCGGTAACTACGAGCAGTACTTC
CASRSGTSGNYEQYF
>TRBV7-6|15|TRBJ1-1|.|.
TGTGCCAGCAGCTTAGCTCTCTCAGATGGCACTGAAGCTTTCTTT
CASSLALSDGTEAFF
>TRBV5-1|19|TRBJ2-6|.|.
TGCGCCAGCAGCTGGCCCTTTCCAGGGACGCTCTCTGGGGCCAACGTCCTGACTTTC
CASSWPFPGTLSGANVLTF
>TRBV5-6|13|TRBJ2-5|.|.
TGTGCCAGCAGCTTGGAACGGGCGGGGACCCAGTACTTC
CASSLERAGTQYF
>TRBV11-2|14|TRBJ1-6|.|.
TGTGCCACATCACAGTTCCAGTATAATTCACCCCTCCACTTT
CATSQFQYNSPLHF
>TRBV25-1|17|TRBJ1-2|.|TRBD1
TGTGCCAGCAGTAAACTCGGGACAGGGACCACTATTCATGGCTACACCTTC
CASSKLGTGTTIHGYTF
>TRBV7-9|18|TRBJ1-1|.|.
TGTGCCAGCAGCTTAGGACCCCCTCGGGCCGTTGGGAACACTGAAGCTTTCTTT
CASSLGPPRAVGNTEAFF
>TRBV10-3|16|TRBJ2-7|.|TRBD1
TGTGCCATCAGTGAGCGAGACAGGGGGCTCTCCTACGAGCAGTACTTC
CAISERDRGLSYEQYF
>TRBV11-2|13|TRBJ1-1|.|.
TGTGCCAGCAGCTTCGGCCTAAACACTGAAGCTTTCTTT
CASSFGLNTEAFF
>TRBV9|15|TRBJ1-6|.|.
TGTGCCAGCAGCCCCTCTATGATCGGTGATTCACCCCTCCACTTT
CASSPSMIGDSPLHF
>TRBV2|13|TRBJ2-2|.|.
TGTGCCAGCAGTCCTTTGCACACCGGGGAGCTGTTTTTT
CASSPLHTGELFF
>TRBV5-1|13|TRBJ2-4|.|.
TGCGCCAGCAGCTTGTTCAGCGAGAACATTCAGTACTTC
CASSLFSENIQYF
>TRBV4-1|18|TRBJ2-2|.|.
TGCGCCAGCAGCCAAGGGGGGGCGGGGGCCCAAAACACCGGGGAGCTGTTTTTT
CASSQGGAGAQNTGELFF
>TRBV27|14|TRBJ2-7|.|.
TGTGCCAGCAGTTTATCGAGGAACTCCTACGAGCAGTACTTC
CASSLSRNSYEQYF
>TRBV7-6|14|TRBJ1-5|.|.
TGTGCCAGCAGCTTAGAGCAGACCCATCAGCCCCAGCATTTT
CASSLEQTHQPQHF
>TRBV9|14|TRBJ1-2|.|.
TGTGCCAGCAGTAACAGGGTCGATAGCGGTGGCTACACCTTC
CASSNRVDSGGYTF
>TRBV7-2|14|TRBJ1-1|.|.
TGTGCCAGCAGCTTGGGTGCTCTGTACACTGAAGCTTTCTTT
CASSLGALYTEAFF
>TRBV7-2|14|TRBJ1-2|.|.
TGTGCCAGCAGCCAATCAGGGCTTGGCTATGGCTACACCTTC
CASSQSGLGYGYTF
>TRBV11-2|13|TRBJ1-1|.|.
TGTGCCAGCAGCCTAGACAGAGACACTGAAGCTTTCTTT
CASSLDRDTEAFF
>TRBV6-5|14|TRBJ1-1|.|.
TGTGCCAGCAGGCAGGTGAACATGAACACTGAAGCTTTCTTT
CASRQVNMNTEAFF
>TRBV4-3|16|TRBJ1-1|.|.
TGCGCCAGCAGCCAAGATATGGGCAGGGGTTACACTGAAGCTTTCTTT
CASSQDMGRGYTEAFF
>TRBV5-4|15|TRBJ1-2|.|.
TGTGCCAGCAGCTCACCGGGACAAACCCTCTGGAGCTACACCTTC
CASSSPGQTLWSYTF
>TRBV5-1|14|TRBJ2-3|.|.
TGCGCCAGCAGCTTGGACAGGGAGAGAGATACGCAGTATTTT
CASSLDRERDTQYF
>TRBV19|15|TRBJ1-5|.|TRBD1
TGTGCCAGTAGTATGGGAGGGGGCTACAATCAGCCCCAGCATTTT
CASSMGGGYNQPQHF
>TRBV5-6|15|TRBJ1-1|.|.
TGTGCCAGCAGGTACGGGTATACCTTGGACACTGAAGCTTTCTTT
CASRYGYTLDTEAFF
>TRBV30|13|TRBJ2-7|.|.
TGTGCCTGGAGGGTGAGGGGCTCCTACGAGCAGTACTTC
CAWRVRGSYEQYF
>TRBV2|15|TRBJ2-2|.|.
TGTGCCAGCAGTGAACGAGCCGGGGACACCGGGGAGCTGTTTTTT
CASSERAGDTGELFF
>TRBV30|16|TRBJ2-5|.|TRBD2
TGTGCCATCAGTGTGGGGCTAGCGGGGGGCCAAGGGACCCAGTACTTC
CAISVGLAGGQGTQYF
>TRBV2|13|TRBJ1-5|.|.
TGTGCCAGCAGTCGGGGGGAAGGGCAGCCCCAGCATTTT
CASSRGEGQPQHF
>TRBV28|16|TRBJ1-1|.|.
TGTGCCAGCAGTTCTGGGACGGCCACCGCTGCCACTGAAGCTTTCTTT
CASSSGTATAATEAFF
>TRBV5-1|15|TRBJ2-2|.|TRBD1
TGCGCCAGCAGCTCACAGGGGTTGGGCACCGGGGAGCTGTTTTTT
CASSSQGLGTGELFF
>TRBV19|13|TRBJ2-3|.|.
TGTGCCAGTAGCCTGCAGGGGCAGGATACGCAGTATTTT
CASSLQGQDTQYF